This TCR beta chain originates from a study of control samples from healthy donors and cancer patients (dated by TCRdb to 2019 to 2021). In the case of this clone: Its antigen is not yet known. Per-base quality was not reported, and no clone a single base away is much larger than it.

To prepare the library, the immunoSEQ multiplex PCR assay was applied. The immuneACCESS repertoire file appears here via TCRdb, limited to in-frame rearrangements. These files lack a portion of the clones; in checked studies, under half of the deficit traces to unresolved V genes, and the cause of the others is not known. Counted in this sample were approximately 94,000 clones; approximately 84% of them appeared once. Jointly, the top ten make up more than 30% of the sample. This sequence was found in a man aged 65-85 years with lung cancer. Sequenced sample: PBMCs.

The base sequence is TGTGCCAGCAGCTTATTCGCCGGAAACTACAATGAGCAGTTCTTC. Protein translation: CASSLFAGNYNEQFF. The chain couples TRBV9 to TRBJ2-1; the D gene cannot be named for sure. CDR3 length: 15 amino acids, cysteine to phenylalanine. Only the CDR3 DNA is retained, 45 bases long and in frame from the first base. V is shortened by 4 bases, J by 3 bases, and the region joining them spans 14 bases. The germline V gene yields SGDLS for CDR1 and YYNGEE for CDR2.